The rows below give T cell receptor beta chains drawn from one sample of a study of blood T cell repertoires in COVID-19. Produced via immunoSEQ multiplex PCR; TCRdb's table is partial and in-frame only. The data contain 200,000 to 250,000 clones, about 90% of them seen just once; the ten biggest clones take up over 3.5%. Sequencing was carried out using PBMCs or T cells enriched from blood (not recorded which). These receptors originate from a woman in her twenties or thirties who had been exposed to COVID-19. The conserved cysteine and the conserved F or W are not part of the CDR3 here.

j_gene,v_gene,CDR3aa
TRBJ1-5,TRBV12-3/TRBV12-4,ASSFGLQPQH
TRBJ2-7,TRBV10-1,ASSDHRDSASYEQY
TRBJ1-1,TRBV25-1,ASSEFGGAGEAF
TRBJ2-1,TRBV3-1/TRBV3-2,ASSQEGTSQF
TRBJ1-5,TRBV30,AWSGGQINQPQH
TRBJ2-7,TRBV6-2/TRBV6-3,ASSYSAQGGPYEQY
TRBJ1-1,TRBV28,ASTTVPTENTEAF
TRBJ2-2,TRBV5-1,ASSLEGRATGELF
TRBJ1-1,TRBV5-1,ASSTRTGGVTEAF
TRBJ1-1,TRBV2,ASSDWTKGEAF
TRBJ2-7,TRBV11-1,ASSLALTGPTGEQY
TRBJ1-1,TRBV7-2,ASSFSLGFTGNEAF
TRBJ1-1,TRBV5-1,ASSLGQGMNTEAF